Following are 13 T cell receptor beta chains from one sample sequenced in a study of identical twins. TCRdb itself ran the 5' RACE reads through MiXCR, one entry per CDR3 protein. This table holds approximately 670,000 distinct CDR3 sequences, 5.5% to 6.5% found once. Sequencing was performed on naive T cells sorted from blood. The receptors were gathered from a man aged 18 to 30 in good health.

This clonotype has at least ten counts. The rearrangement joins TRBV29-1 to TRBJ2-2, with 10 positions matching TRBD2. Germline V gives CDR1 SQVTM, CDR2 ANQGSEA. Trimming at V came to 7 bases and at J to 2 bases, leaving 22 bases not matched to a gene. CDR3 length equals 20 residues. The DNA for the CDR3 is TGCAGCGCCGGGACCCCCCCACTAGCGGGGACGGGATCAAACACCGGGGAGCTGTTTTTT. This gives the protein CSAGTPPLAGTGSNTGELFF.

This rearrangement joins TRBV12-3 or TRBV12-4 to TRBJ2-1; 7 bases agree with TRBD1. The CDR3 spans 15 residues. The J segment lost 0 bases and the V segment lost 8 bases, leaving 7 bases of the junction unmatched. The CDR3 region is CASLRGSSSYNEQFF. The CDR3 coding sequence is TGTGCCAGCCTCAGGGGGTCGAGCTCCTACAATGAGCAGTTCTTC.

This clonotype was seen repeatedly, ten times or more. The chain has TRBV27 and TRBJ1-5, with unresolved D. CDR1 and CDR2 (germline): MNHEY, SMNVEV (reference sequence). The CDR3 spans 14 residues. The V and J ends lost 2 bases and 6 bases respectively, with 11 bases between them. DNA of the CDR3: TGTGCCAGCAGTTTAACGGGAGAGAGTCAGCCCCAGCATTTT. This codes for CASSLTGESQPQHF.

The chain combines TRBV5-1 with TRBJ1-6; D might be TRBD1 (5 bases). The CDR3 has 13 amino acids. Per the germline V gene, CDR1 is SGHRS and CDR2 is YFSETQ. The V end was cut by 5 bases, the J end by 8 bases, with 11 bases between. CDR3 DNA: TGCGCCAGCAGGTCTAGGGGAGATTCACCCCTCCACTTT. It translates to CASRSRGDSPLHF.

The chain combines TRBV20-1 with TRBJ2-2; D uncertain. CDR3 length: 15 residues. The V end was cut by 4 bases, the J end by 1 base, with 13 bases between. CDR1 DFQATT and CDR2 SNEGSKA come from the germline V gene (reference sequence). The CDR3 here is CSATIGRKNTGELFF. The CDR3 nucleotides are TGCAGTGCTACGATTGGACGGAAGAACACCGGGGAGCTGTTTTTT.

This clonotype occurred a few times. The J gene is TRBJ1-5, the V gene TRBV5-4, with D maybe TRBD1 (6 bases). CDR1 and CDR2 from the germline V gene are SGHNT and YYREEE (reference sequence). The V end was cut by 4 bases, the J end by 5 bases, with 10 bases between. This CDR3 has 13 amino acids. In DNA form, the CDR3 reads TGTGCCAGCAGCAACGGGACACATCAGCCCCAGCATTTT. Translated, it gives CASSNGTHQPQHF.

This clonotype was detected ten times or more. V and J are TRBV5-1 and TRBJ2-1, with a weak D call TRBD1 (6 bases). CDR1 is SGHRS and CDR2 is YFSETQ in the germline V gene. V was clipped by 4 bases and J by 2 bases, with 13 bases between them. The CDR3 contains 15 residues. The CDR3 DNA reads as TGCGCCAGCAGCCTCCGGACAGACCCCTACAATGAGCAGTTCTTC. Its protein is CASSLRTDPYNEQFF.

This clonotype occurred a few times. The chain uses TRBV18 and TRBJ1-5; no clear D. V lost 6 bases to trimming and J lost 1 base, with 7 bases between them. The CDR3 consists of 13 residues. CDR1 and CDR2 from the germline V gene are KGHSH and LQKENI. The chain's CDR3 is CASSRASNQPQHF. In DNA form, the CDR3 reads TGTGCCAGCTCCCGGGCAAGCAATCAGCCCCAGCATTTT.

The table lists this clonotype with a few counts. The chain joins TRBV7-8 to TRBJ2-3; tentatively, D is TRBD2 (6 bases). Germline V gene lookup returns CDR1 SGHVS and CDR2 FQNEAQ. The V end was cut by 5 bases, the J end by 0 bases, with 18 bases between. The CDR3 is made up of 17 amino acids. The CDR3 loop is CASSRKTMAGSTDTQYF. The CDR3 DNA follows: TGTGCCAGCAGCCGTAAGACAATGGCGGGAAGCACAGATACGCAGTATTTT.

This clonotype was recorded many times. CDR3 loop: CASRGPLDRNEQFF. DNA of the CDR3: TGTGCCAGCAGAGGTCCACTAGATCGCAATGAGCAGTTCTTC. The rearrangement links TRBV6-1 to TRBJ2-1; tentatively, D is TRBD2 (5 bases). The germline gives CDR1 MNHNS, CDR2 SASEGT. The length of the CDR3 is 14 residues. V was shortened by 6 bases and J by 6 bases, with 15 bases between the two germline ends.

This clonotype was found many times. The V and J genes are TRBV12-3 or TRBV12-4 and TRBJ2-1, with D maybe TRBD2 (7 bases). With 10 bases removed from V and 0 bases from J, the gap between germline ends came to 13 bases. The CDR3 has 14 residues. This CDR3 is CATGEGSSYNEQFF. CDR3 in DNA: TGTGCCACAGGGGAGGGAAGCTCCTACAATGAGCAGTTCTTC.

In its sample, this clonotype was seen many times. The CDR3 loop reads CASSLGRVYGYTF. DNA of the CDR3: TGTGCCAGCAGCTTAGGCAGGGTATATGGCTACACCTTC. The chain recombines TRBV11-2 with TRBJ1-2, with a weak D call TRBD1 (5 bases). The CDR3 runs to 13 residues. V lost 1 base and J lost 5, with 8 bases in between. Germline CDR1 reads SGHAT; CDR2 reads FQNNGV.

This clonotype was detected ten times or more. The V call is TRBV6-5, the J call TRBJ2-1; D not certain. Germline-derived CDR1 and CDR2 are MNHEY and SVGAGI. The CDR3 extends over 9 amino acids. V lost 8 bases, J lost 8 bases, and 4 bases lay in between. The CDR3 DNA follows: TGTGCCAGCGGCCATGAGCAGTTCTTC. Residues: CASGHEQFF.